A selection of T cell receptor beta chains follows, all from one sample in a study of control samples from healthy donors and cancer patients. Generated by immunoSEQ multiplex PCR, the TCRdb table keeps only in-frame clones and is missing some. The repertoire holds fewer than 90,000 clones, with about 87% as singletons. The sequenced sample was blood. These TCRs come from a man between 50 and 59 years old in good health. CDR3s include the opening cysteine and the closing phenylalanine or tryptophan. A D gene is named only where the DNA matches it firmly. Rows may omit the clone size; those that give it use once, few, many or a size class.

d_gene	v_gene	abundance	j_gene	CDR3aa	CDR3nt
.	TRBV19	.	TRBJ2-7	CASSMSVSYEQYF	TGTGCCAGTAGTATGAGCGTTTCCTACGAGCAGTACTTC
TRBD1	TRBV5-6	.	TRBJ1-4	CASSFTGGREKLFF	TGTGCCAGCAGCTTCACAGGGGGCAGGGAAAAACTGTTTTTT
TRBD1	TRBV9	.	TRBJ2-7	CASSGGTGVYEQYF	TGTGCCAGCAGCGGGGGGACAGGGGTATACGAGCAGTACTTC
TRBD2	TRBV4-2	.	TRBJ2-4	CASSQDRIGGAAKNIQYF	TGTGCCAGCAGCCAAGATCGTATCGGGGGGGCGGCCAAAAACATTCAGTACTTC
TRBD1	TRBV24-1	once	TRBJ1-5	CATSDLQGGLDRGLGNQPQHF	TGTGCCACCAGTGATTTGCAAGGGGGGCTGGACAGGGGACTCGGCAATCAGCCCCAGCATTTT
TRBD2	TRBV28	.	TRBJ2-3	CASSLPGGGPDTQYF	TGTGCCAGCAGTTTACCCGGGGGGGGTCCAGATACGCAGTATTTT
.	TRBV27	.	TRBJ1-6	CASSIRENSPLHF	TGTGCCAGCAGTATACGAGAAAATTCACCCCTCCACTTT
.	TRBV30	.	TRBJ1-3	CAWSRAENTIYF	TGTGCCTGGAGTAGGGCGGAAAACACCATATATTTT
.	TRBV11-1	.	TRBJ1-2	CASSPITDGLGGYTF	TGTGCCAGCAGCCCCATAACGGACGGGCTAGGGGGCTACACCTTC
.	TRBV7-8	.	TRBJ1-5	CASSLNRSNSNQPQHF	TGTGCCAGCAGCTTAAATCGCAGCAATAGCAATCAGCCCCAGCATTTT
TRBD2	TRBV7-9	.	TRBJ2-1	CASSPRGGAYNEQFF	TGTGCCAGCAGCCCACGGGGGGGAGCCTACAATGAGCAGTTCTTC
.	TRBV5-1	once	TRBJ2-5	CASSLEEGPETQYF	TGCGCCAGCAGCTTGGAGGAGGGGCCGGAGACCCAGTACTTC
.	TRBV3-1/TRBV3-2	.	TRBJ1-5	CASSQRRGDHQPQHF	TGTGCCAGCAGCCAAAGGAGGGGAGATCATCAGCCCCAGCATTTT
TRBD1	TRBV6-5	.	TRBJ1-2	CASSRQGSREGYTF	TGTGCCAGCAGTCGACAGGGGTCACGAGAAGGCTACACCTTC
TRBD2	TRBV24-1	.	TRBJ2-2	CATSEPGTSGRAVTGELFF	TGTGCCACCAGTGAGCCCGGGACTAGCGGGAGGGCCGTCACCGGGGAGCTGTTTTTT
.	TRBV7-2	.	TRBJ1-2	CASSLDWDGYTF	TGTGCCAGCAGCTTAGACTGGGATGGCTACACCTTC
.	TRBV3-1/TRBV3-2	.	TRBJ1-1	CASSQQGLAFF	TGTGCCAGCAGCCAACAGGGGCTTGCTTTCTTT
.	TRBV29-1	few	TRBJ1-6	CSVEVAANSPLHF	TGCAGCGTTGAAGTGGCAGCGAACTCACCCCTCCACTTT
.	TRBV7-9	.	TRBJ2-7	CASSPGLRVYEQYF	TGTGCCAGCAGCCCGGGACTTAGGGTCTACGAGCAGTACTTC
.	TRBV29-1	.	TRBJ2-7	CSVGSPGEQYF	TGCAGCGTTGGAAGTCCAGGGGAGCAGTACTTC
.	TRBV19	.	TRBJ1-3	CAIPSGNTIYF	TGTGCCATCCCCTCTGGAAACACCATATATTTT
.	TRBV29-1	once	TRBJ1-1	CSVGVVEAFF	TGCAGCGTTGGGGTGGTTGAAGCTTTCTTT
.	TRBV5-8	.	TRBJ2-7	CASSSGRQGGNEQYF	TGTGCCAGCAGCTCGGGGCGGCAAGGCGGGAACGAGCAGTACTTC
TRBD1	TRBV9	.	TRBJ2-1	CASSRQGAASYNEQFF	TGTGCCAGCAGCCGCCAGGGGGCGGCCTCCTACAATGAGCAGTTCTTC
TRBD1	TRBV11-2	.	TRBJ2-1	CASSSLRTGGDEQFF	TGTGCCAGCAGCTCATTGAGGACAGGGGGCGATGAGCAGTTCTTC
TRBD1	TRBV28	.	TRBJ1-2	CASSPTTGTGSGYTF	TGTGCCAGCAGTCCCACTACCGGGACAGGGAGCGGCTACACCTTC
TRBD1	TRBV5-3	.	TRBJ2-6	CARSLLIRDRNDWANVLTF	TGTGCCAGAAGCTTGCTCATCAGGGACAGAAATGATTGGGCCAACGTCCTGACTTTC
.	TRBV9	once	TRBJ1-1	CASSVTPMNTEAFF	TGTGCCAGCAGCGTGACACCTATGAACACTGAAGCTTTCTTT
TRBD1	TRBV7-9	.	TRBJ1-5	CASSIDRGASNQPQHF	TGTGCCAGCAGCATCGACAGGGGAGCTAGCAATCAGCCCCAGCATTTT
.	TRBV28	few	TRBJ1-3	CASSTGISGNTIYF	TGTGCCAGCAGTACCGGAATTTCTGGAAACACCATATATTTT
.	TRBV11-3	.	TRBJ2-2	CASRYRGGTGELFF	TGTGCCAGCAGATACAGGGGAGGCACCGGGGAGCTGTTTTTT
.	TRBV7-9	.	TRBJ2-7	CASSGTGASTYEQYF	TGTGCCAGCAGCGGAACCGGGGCGTCGACGTACGAGCAGTACTTC
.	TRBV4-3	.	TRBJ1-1	CASSQEAGRFSNTEAFF	TGCGCCAGCAGCCAAGAAGCGGGACGGTTCTCGAACACTGAAGCTTTCTTT
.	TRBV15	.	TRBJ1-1	CATSRDRSPLAEAFF	TGTGCCACCAGCAGAGATCGCTCTCCTTTGGCTGAAGCTTTCTTT
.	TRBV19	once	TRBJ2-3	CASSRGAGEGDTQYF	TGTGCCAGTAGTCGCGGGGCAGGGGAGGGAGATACGCAGTATTTT
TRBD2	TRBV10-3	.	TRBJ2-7	CAIRRTSGGNNEQYF	TGTGCCATCAGAAGGACTAGCGGGGGTAACAACGAGCAGTACTTC
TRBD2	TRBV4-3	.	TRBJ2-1	CASSQEVAGGGIEQFF	TGCGCCAGCAGCCAAGAGGTAGCGGGAGGAGGTATTGAGCAGTTCTTC
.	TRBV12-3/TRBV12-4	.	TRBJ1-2	CASREQGGYGYTF	TGTGCCAGCAGAGAACAGGGTGGATATGGCTACACCTTC
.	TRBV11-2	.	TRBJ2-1	CASSLGDRNNNEQFF	TGTGCCAGCAGCTTAGGAGACAGGAACAACAATGAGCAGTTCTTC
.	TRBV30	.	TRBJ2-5	CAWSEGETQYF	TGTGCCTGGAGTGAGGGGGAGACCCAGTACTTC
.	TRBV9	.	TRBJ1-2	CASSAQGDYGYTF	TGTGCCAGCAGCGCCCAGGGTGACTATGGCTACACCTTC
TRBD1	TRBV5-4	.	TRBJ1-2	CASSEDRDLNYGYTF	TGTGCCAGCAGCGAAGACAGGGACCTTAACTATGGCTACACCTTC
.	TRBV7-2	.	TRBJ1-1	CASSSKGDGTFNTEAFF	TGTGCCAGCAGCTCCAAAGGGGACGGAACATTTAACACTGAAGCTTTCTTT
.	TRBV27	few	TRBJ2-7	CASSLAGGAYEQYF	TGTGCCAGCAGTTTAGCCGGGGGCGCGTACGAGCAGTACTTC
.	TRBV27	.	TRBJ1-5	CASSSAGGWRNQPQHF	TGTGCCAGCAGTTCTGCGGGAGGGTGGCGCAATCAGCCCCAGCATTTT
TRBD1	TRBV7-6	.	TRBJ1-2	CASSLGLDRAPYGYTF	TGTGCCAGCAGCTTAGGTTTGGACAGGGCCCCCTATGGCTACACCTTC
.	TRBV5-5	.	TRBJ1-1	CASSYLDRTNTEAFF	TGTGCCAGCAGCTACCTTGACAGAACCAACACTGAAGCTTTCTTT
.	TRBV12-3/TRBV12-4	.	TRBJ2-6	CASSFGGANVLTF	TGTGCCAGCAGTTTTGGCGGGGCCAACGTCCTGACTTTC